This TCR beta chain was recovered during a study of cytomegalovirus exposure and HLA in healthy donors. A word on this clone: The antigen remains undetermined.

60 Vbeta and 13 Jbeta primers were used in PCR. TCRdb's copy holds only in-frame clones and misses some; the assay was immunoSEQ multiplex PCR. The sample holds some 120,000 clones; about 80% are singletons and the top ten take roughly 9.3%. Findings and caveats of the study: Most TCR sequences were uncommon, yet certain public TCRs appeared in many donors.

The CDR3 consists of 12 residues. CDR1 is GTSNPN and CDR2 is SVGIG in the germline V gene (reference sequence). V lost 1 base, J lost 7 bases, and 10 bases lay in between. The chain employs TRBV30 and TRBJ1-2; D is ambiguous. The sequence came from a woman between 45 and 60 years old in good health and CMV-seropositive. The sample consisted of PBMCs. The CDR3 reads CAWSGLVTGYTF. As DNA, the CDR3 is TGTGCCTGGAGTGGGCTGGTCACTGGCTACACCTTC.